This T cell receptor (beta chain) was identified in a study of T cell responses to AZD1222 COVID-19 vaccine. Study details: Second-dose schedules of about 4 or about 12 weeks were combined.

Sequenced by immunoSEQ multiplex PCR; TCRdb stores in-frame clones only, minus some. The sample has over 100,000 clones; about 80% are singletons. Germline values: CDR1 KGHSH, CDR2 LQKENI. The length of the CDR3 is 13 residues. V shed 3 bases and J shed 7 bases, with 10 bases lying between them. This clone was observed a single time. The chain is built from TRBV18 and TRBJ2-1; tentatively, D is TRBD2 (5 bases). The TCR comes from an adult in good health. Source: peripheral blood, taken on day 0 of AZD1222 vaccination. The DNA of the CDR3 is TGTGCCAGCTCACCGTCCCGGGAAAATGAGCAGTTCTTC. This codes for CASSPSRENEQFF.